Sequencing of this T cell receptor beta chain was carried out in a study of blood T cell repertoires in COVID-19. Study in general: Samples of COVID-19 (acute and convalescent) were obtained from the United States, Italy and Spain.

CDR3 length: 15 amino acids. The V gene end was trimmed by 5 bases and the J gene end by 0 bases; junction bases not matched to a gene: 6. Germline values: CDR1 SGHTA, CDR2 FQGNSA. Assay used: immunoSEQ multiplex PCR; TCRdb lists only in-frame clones, some missing. This table has 150,000 to 200,000 clones, approximately 87% appearing once. Sample: peripheral blood. This receptor was taken from a young woman who had recovered from COVID-19. This sequence joins TRBV7-2 and TRBJ1-2; 7 bases match TRBD1. The CDR3 reads CASSPGQLTNYGYTF. DNA of the CDR3: TGTGCCAGCAGCCCGGGACAGCTTACTAACTATGGCTACACCTTC. Using reference TRBV7-2 and TRBJ1-2 for the parts outside the CDR3, the full variable domain is GAGVSQSPSNKVTEKGKDVELRCDPISGHTALYWYRQSLGQGLEFLIYFQGNSAPDKSGLPSDRFSAERTGGSVSTLTIQRTQQEDSAVYLCASSPGQLTNYGYTFGSGTRLTVV.